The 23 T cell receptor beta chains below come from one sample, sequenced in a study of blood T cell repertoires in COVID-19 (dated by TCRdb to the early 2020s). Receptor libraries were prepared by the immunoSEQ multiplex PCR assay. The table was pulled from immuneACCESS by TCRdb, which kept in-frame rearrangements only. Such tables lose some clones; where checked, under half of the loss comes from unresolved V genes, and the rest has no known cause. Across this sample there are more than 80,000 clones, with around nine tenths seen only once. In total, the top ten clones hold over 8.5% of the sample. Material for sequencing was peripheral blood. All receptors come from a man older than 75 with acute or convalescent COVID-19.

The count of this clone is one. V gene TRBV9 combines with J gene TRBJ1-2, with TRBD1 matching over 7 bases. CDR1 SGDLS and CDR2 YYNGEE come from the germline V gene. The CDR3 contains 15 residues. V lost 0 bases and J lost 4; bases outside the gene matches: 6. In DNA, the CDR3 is TGTGCCAGCAGCGTAGCTAGGGACAGCCTCTATGGCTACACCTTC. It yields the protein CASSVARDSLYGYTF.

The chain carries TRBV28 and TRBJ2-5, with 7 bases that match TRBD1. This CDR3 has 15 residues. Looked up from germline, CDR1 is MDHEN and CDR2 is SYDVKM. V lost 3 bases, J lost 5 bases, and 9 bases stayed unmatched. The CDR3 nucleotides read TGTGCCAGCAGTTTTCGACAGGGCCTAGGGGAGACCCAGTACTTC. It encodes CASSFRQGLGETQYF. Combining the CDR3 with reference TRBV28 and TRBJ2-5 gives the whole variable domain DVKVTQSSRYLVKRTGEKVFLECVQDMDHENMFWYRQDPGLGLRLIYFSYDVKMKEKGDIPEGYSVSREKKERFSLILESASTNQTSMYLCASSFRQGLGETQYFGPGTRLLVL.

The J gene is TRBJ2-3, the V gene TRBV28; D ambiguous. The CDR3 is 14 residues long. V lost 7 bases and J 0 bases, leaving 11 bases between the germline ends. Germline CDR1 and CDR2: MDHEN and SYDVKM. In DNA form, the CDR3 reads TGTGCCAGCACCCTATTACAGAGCACAGATACGCAGTATTTT. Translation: CASTLLQSTDTQYF.

Written as DNA, the CDR3 is TGCGCCAGCGCCGAGAGACAGGGGAATTCACCCCTCCACTTT. This sequence encodes CASAERQGNSPLHF. This sequence joins TRBV5-1 and TRBJ1-6; the match to TRBD1 covers 8 bases. This CDR3 is built from 14 residues. J was trimmed by 7 bases and V by 7 bases; bases with no gene match: 7. In germline, CDR1 is SGHRS, CDR2 YFSETQ.

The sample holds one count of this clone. CDR3 protein: CASSVAGTGATGELFF. CDR3 nucleotide sequence: TGTGCCAGCAGCGTAGCCGGGACAGGGGCCACCGGGGAGCTGTTTTTT. The gene calls are TRBV9 and TRBJ2-2; TRBD1 aligns across 10 bases. Germline V lookup: CDR1 SGDLS, CDR2 YYNGEE. The CDR3 runs to 16 residues. Unmatched junction bases numbered 3, after V lost 0 bases and J lost 4 bases.

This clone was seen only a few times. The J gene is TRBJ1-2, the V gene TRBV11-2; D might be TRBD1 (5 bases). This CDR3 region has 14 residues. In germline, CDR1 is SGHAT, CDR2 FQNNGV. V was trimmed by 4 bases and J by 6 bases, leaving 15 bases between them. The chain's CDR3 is CASSSGLGGHGYTF. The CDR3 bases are TGTGCCAGCAGCTCCGGTCTGGGGGGACATGGCTACACCTTC.

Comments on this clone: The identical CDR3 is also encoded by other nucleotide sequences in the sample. CDR3 protein: CASSIRQGVNQPQHF. The DNA for the CDR3 is TGTGCCAGTAGTATTCGACAGGGGGTAAATCAGCCCCAGCATTTT. The gene calls are TRBV19 and TRBJ1-5; 9 bases match TRBD1. Trimming removed 3 bases from V and 4 bases from J; junction bases left unmatched: 4. This CDR3 has 15 amino acids. In germline, CDR1 is LNHDA, CDR2 SQIVND (reference sequence). The whole variable domain, remainder taken from reference TRBV19 and TRBJ1-5, is DGGITQSPKYLFRKEGQNVTLSCEQNLNHDAMYWYRQDPGQGLRLIYYSQIVNDFQKGDIAEGYSVSREKKESFPLTVTSAQKNPTAFYLCASSIRQGVNQPQHFGDGTRLSIL.

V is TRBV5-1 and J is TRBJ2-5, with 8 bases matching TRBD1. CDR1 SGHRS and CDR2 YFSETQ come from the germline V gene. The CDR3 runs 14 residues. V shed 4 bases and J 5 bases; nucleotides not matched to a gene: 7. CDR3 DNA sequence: TGCGCCAGCAGCACGGGACAGGCCGAGGAGACCCAGTACTTC. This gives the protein CASSTGQAEETQYF.

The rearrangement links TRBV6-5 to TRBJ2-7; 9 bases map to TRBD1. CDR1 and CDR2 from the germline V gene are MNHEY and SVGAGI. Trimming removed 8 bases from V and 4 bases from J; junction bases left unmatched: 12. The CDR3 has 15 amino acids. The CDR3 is CASSNTGTGTYEQYF. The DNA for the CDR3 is TGTGCCAGCTCCAACACCGGGACAGGGACATACGAGCAGTACTTC.

CDR3 protein: CASSQPGTSGKQFF. CDR3 coding DNA: TGTGCCAGCAGCCAACCCGGGACTAGCGGGAAGCAGTTCTTC. The rearrangement uses TRBV3-1 (or the pseudogene TRBV3-2) and TRBJ2-1, with 13 bases fitting TRBD2. V lost 2 bases, J lost 11 bases, and 3 bases stayed unmatched. There are 14 residues in the CDR3. Germline V gives CDR1 LGHDT, CDR2 YNNKEL (reference sequence).

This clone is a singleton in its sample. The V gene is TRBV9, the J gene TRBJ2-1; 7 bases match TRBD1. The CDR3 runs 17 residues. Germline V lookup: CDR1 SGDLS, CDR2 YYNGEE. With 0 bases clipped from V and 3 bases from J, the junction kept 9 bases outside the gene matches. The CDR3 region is CASSVAAGGFYYNEQFF. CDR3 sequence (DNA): TGTGCCAGCAGCGTAGCAGCAGGGGGATTCTACTACAATGAGCAGTTCTTC.

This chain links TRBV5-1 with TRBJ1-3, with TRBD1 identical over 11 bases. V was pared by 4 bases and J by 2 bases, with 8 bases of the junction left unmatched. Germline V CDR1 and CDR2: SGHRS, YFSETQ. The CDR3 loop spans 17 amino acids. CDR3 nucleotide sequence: TGCGCCAGCAGCGACCCAGGACAGGGGGCGGCTGGAAACACCATATATTTT. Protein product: CASSDPGQGAAGNTIYF. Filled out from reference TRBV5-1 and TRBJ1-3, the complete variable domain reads KAGVTQTPRYLIKTRGQQVTLSCSPISGHRSVSWYQQTPGQGLQFLFEYFSETQRNKGNFPGRFSGRQFSNSRSEMNVSTLELGDSALYLCASSDPGQGAAGNTIYFGEGSWLTVV.

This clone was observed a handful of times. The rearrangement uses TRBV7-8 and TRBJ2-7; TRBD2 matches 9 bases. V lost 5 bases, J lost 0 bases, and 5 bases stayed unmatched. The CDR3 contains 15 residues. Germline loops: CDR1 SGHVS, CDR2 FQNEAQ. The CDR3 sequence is CASSPRTSASYEQYF. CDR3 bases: TGTGCCAGCAGCCCCCGGACTAGCGCCTCCTACGAGCAGTACTTC. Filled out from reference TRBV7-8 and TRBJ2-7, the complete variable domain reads GAGVSQSPRYKVAKRGQDVALRCDPISGHVSLFWYQQALGQGPEFLTYFQNEAQLDKSGLPSDRFFAERPEGSVSTLKIQRTQQEDSAVYLCASSPRTSASYEQYFGPGTRLTVT.

The CDR3 reads CAISESGGGEKLFF. CDR3 in DNA: TGTGCCATCAGTGAGTCCGGGGGAGGAGAAAAACTGTTTTTT. The J gene is TRBJ1-4, the V gene TRBV10-3; D perhaps matches TRBD1 (5 bases). V lost 0 bases, J lost 8 bases, and 10 bases lay in between. Germline loops: CDR1 ENHRY, CDR2 SYGVKD. The CDR3 is 14 residues long.

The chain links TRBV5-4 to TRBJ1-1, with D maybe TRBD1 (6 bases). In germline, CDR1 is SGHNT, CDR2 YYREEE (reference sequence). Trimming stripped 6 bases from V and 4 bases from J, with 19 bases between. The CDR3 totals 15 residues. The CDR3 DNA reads TGTGCCAGCACCCCGGGCGGGGGCTTCGGCACTGAAGCTTTCTTT. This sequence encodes CASTPGGGFGTEAFF.

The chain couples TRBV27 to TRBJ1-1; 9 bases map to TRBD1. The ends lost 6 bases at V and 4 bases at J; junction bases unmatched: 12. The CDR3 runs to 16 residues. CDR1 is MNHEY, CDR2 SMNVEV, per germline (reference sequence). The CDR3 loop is CASRGTGKRRGTEAFF. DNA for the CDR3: TGTGCCAGCAGGGGGACAGGGAAGAGACGGGGCACTGAAGCTTTCTTT.

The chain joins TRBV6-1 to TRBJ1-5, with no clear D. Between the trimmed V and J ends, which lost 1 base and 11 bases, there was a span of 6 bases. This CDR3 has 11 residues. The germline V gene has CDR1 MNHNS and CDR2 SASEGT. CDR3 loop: CASSEDSSQHF. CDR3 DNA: TGTGCCAGCAGTGAAGACTCGTCCCAGCATTTT.

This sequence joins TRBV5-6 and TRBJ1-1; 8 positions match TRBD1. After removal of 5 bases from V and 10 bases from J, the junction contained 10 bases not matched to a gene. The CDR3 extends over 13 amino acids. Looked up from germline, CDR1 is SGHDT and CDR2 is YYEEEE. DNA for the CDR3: TGTGCCAGCAGGTTAGGACAGGGATTTTCAGCTTTCTTT. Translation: CASRLGQGFSAFF.

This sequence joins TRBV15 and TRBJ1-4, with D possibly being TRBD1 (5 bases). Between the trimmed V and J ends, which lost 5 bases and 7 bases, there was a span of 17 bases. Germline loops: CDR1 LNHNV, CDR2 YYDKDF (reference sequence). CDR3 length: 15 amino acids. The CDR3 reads CATSVGAGDGEKLFF. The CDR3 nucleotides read TGTGCCACCAGCGTTGGGGCGGGGGACGGTGAAAAACTGTTTTTT.

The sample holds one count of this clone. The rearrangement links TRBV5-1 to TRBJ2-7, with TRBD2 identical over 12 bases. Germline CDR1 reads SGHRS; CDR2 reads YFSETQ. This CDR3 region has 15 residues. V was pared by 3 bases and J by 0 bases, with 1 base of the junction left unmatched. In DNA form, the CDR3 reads TGCGCCAGCAGCTCGACTAGCGGGGGCTCCTACGAGCAGTACTTC. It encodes CASSSTSGGSYEQYF. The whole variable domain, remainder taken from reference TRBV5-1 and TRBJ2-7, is KAGVTQTPRYLIKTRGQQVTLSCSPISGHRSVSWYQQTPGQGLQFLFEYFSETQRNKGNFPGRFSGRQFSNSRSEMNVSTLELGDSALYLCASSSTSGGSYEQYFGPGTRLTVT.

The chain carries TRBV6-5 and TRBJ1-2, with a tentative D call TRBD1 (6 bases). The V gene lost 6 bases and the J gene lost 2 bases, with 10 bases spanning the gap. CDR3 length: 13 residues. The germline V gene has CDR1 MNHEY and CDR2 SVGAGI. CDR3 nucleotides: TGTGCCAGCAGCCCAGGGGTAAACTATGGCTACACCTTC. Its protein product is CASSPGVNYGYTF.

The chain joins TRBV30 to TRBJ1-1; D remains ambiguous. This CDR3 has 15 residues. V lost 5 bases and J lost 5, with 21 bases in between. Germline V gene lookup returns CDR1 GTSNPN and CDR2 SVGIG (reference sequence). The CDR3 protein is CAWVPSEPGLTEAFF. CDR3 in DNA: TGTGCCTGGGTTCCCAGCGAGCCGGGGTTGACTGAAGCTTTCTTT.

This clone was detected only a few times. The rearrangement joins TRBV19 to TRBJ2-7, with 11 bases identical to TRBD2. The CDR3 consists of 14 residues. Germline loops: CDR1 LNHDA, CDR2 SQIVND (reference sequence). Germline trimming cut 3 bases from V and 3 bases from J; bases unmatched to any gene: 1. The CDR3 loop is CASSILAGGYEQYF. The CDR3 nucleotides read TGTGCCAGTAGTATCCTAGCGGGAGGCTACGAGCAGTACTTC.